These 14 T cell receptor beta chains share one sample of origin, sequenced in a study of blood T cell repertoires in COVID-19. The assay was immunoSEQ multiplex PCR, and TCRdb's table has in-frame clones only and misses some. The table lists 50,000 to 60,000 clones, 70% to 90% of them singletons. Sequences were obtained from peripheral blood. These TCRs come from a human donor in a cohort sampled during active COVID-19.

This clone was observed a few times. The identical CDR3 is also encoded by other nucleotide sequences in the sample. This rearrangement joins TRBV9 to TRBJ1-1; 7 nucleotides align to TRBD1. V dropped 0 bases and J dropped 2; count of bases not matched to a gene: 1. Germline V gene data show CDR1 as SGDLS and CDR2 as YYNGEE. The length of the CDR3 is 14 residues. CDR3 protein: CASSVGQGNTEAFF. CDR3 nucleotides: TGTGCCAGCAGCGTAGGACAGGGTAACACTGAAGCTTTCTTT.

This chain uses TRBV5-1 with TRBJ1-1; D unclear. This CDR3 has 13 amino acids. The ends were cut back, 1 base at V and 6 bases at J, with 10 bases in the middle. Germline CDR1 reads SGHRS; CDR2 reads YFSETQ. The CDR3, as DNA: TGCGCCAGCAGCTTGAAACTAGATGCTGAAGCTTTCTTT. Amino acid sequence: CASSLKLDAEAFF.

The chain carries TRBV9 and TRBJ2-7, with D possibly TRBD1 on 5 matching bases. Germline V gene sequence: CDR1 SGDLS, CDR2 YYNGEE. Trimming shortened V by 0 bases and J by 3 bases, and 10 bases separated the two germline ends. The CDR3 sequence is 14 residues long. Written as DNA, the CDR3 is TGTGCCAGCAGCGTAGACGGACAATACTACGAGCAGTACTTC. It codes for CASSVDGQYYEQYF.

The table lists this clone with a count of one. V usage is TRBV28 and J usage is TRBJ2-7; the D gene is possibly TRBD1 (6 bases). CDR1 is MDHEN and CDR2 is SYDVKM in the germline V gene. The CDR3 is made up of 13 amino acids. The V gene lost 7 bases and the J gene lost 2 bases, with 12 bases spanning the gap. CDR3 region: CASTTGSAYEQYF. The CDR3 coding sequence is TGTGCCAGCACAACAGGGTCTGCCTACGAGCAGTACTTC.

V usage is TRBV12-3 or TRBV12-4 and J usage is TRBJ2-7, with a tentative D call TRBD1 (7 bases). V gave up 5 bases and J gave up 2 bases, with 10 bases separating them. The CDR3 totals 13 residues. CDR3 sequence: CASSQGGAYEQYF. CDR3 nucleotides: TGTGCCAGCAGTCAGGGGGGAGCCTACGAGCAGTACTTC.

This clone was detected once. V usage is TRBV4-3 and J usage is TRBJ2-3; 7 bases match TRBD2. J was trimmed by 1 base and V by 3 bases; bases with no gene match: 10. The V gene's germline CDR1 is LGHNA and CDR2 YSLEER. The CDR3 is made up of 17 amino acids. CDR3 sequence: CASSHTGLPARTDTQYF. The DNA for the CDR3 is TGCGCCAGCAGCCACACGGGACTACCGGCCCGCACAGATACGCAGTATTTT.

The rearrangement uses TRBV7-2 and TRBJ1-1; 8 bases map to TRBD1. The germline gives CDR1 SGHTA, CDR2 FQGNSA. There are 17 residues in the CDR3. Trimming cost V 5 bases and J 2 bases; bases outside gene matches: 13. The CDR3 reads CASSPWDRISLNTEAFF. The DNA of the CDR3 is TGTGCCAGCAGCCCCTGGGACAGGATCTCACTTAACACTGAAGCTTTCTTT.

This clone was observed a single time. The CDR3 DNA sequence: TGTGCCACCAGCAGATCACAGGGGAACTATGGCTACACCTTC. This translates into CATSRSQGNYGYTF. The chain has TRBV15 and TRBJ1-2, with 7 bases that match TRBD1. CDR3 length: 14 residues. The J segment lost 2 bases and the V segment lost 2 bases, leaving 2 bases of the junction unmatched. CDR1 LNHNV and CDR2 YYDKDF come from the germline V gene (reference sequence).

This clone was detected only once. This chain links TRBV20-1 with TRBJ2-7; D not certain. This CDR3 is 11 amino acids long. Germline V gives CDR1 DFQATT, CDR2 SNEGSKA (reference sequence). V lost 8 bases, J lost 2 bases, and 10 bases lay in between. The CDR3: CSSPRTYEQYF. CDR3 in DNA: TGCAGTTCCCCTCGTACCTACGAGCAGTACTTC.

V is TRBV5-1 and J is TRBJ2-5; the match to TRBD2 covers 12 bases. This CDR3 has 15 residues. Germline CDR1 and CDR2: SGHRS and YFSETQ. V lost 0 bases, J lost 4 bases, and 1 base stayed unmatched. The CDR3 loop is CASSLGLAGVETQYF. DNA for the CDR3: TGCGCCAGCAGCTTGGGACTAGCGGGAGTAGAGACCCAGTACTTC.

CDR3: CASSHGGERNTIYF. In DNA, the CDR3 is TGTGCCAGCAGCCACGGGGGAGAAAGAAACACCATATATTTT. V usage is TRBV6-5 and J usage is TRBJ1-3; tentatively, D is TRBD1 (5 bases). The V end was cut by 6 bases, the J end by 5 bases, with 14 bases between. Per the germline V gene, CDR1 is MNHEY and CDR2 is SVGAGI. This CDR3 is built from 14 residues.

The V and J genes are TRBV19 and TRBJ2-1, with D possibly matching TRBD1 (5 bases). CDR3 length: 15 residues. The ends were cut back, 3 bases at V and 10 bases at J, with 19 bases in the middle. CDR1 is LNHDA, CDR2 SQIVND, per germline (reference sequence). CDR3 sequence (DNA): TGTGCCAGTAGTATTCAGGGCCACCAGTCACAAGAGCAGTTCTTC. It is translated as CASSIQGHQSQEQFF.

In DNA, the CDR3 is TGCGCCAGCAGCTTGGTTGGGGGCGGAGACATTCAGTACTTC. As protein: CASSLVGGGDIQYF. The chain couples TRBV5-1 to TRBJ2-4, with D possibly being TRBD1 (6 bases). The ends were cut back, 0 bases at V and 8 bases at J, with 12 bases in the middle. The CDR3 length is 14 residues. The germline CDR1 and CDR2 sequences are SGHRS and YFSETQ. The variable domain in full, completed from reference TRBV5-1 and TRBJ2-4, reads KAGVTQTPRYLIKTRGQQVTLSCSPISGHRSVSWYQQTPGQGLQFLFEYFSETQRNKGNFPGRFSGRQFSNSRSEMNVSTLELGDSALYLCASSLVGGGDIQYFGAGTRLSVL.

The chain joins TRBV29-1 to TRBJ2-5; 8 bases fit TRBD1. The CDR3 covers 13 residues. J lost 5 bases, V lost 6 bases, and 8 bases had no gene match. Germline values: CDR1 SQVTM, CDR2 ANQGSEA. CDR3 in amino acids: CSVDGQGQETQYF. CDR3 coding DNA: TGCAGCGTCGATGGACAGGGCCAGGAGACCCAGTACTTC.